Each of the 5 T cell receptor beta chains below was sequenced from the same sample in a study of regulatory T cells in long-lasting Graves disease. Indicated time point: newly diagnosed GD, antithyroid drugs for less than 3 months. From RNA extracted from PBMCs, the TCR library was made. Arm-PCR of CDR3 regions and iRepertoire HTBI primers were used to build TCR beta libraries. TCRdb itself ran the multiplex PCR reads through MiXCR, one entry per CDR3 protein. Found here are about 220,000 distinct CDR3 sequences, around 20% of them singletons; the top ten hold over 9.5%. This sample was shared with a second study, whose subject was T cells in Graves' hyperthyroidism and ophthalmopathy.

Specimen: peripheral blood mononuclear cells (PBMCs), collected at new diagnosis, from a patient treated with antithyroid drugs. The source is a young woman with Graves disease.

As concerns this clonotype: This sequence may be a read error, since a much larger clone differs from it by one base. This sequence joins TRBV4-1 and TRBJ1-4, with D unresolved. Per germline, CDR1 MGHRA and CDR2 YSYEKL. The CDR3 has 13 amino acids. In DNA form, the CDR3 reads TGCGCCAGCATCCAAGACCCTAATGAAAAACTGTTTTTT. It is translated as CASIQDPNEKLFF.

The table lists this clonotype with many counts. The V gene is TRBV12-3 or TRBV12-4, the J gene TRBJ1-6; 7 bases line up with TRBD1. This CDR3 has 16 residues. With 5 bases clipped from V and 7 bases from J, the junction kept 11 bases outside the gene matches. CDR3 amino acids: CASSIYTGQMNSPLHF. Written as DNA, the CDR3 is TGTGCCAGCAGTATCTATACGGGACAGATGAATTCACCCCTCCACTTT.

There are many counts of this clonotype. The rearrangement uses TRBV19 and TRBJ1-2; 8 bases line up with TRBD1. The CDR3 length is 16 residues. Germline loops: CDR1 LNHDA, CDR2 SQIVND (reference sequence). J lost 7 bases, V lost 3 bases, and 13 bases had no gene match. The CDR3 sequence is CASSITDRGRFSGYTF. The CDR3 DNA is TGTGCCAGTAGTATCACAGACAGGGGCCGATTTAGTGGCTACACCTTC.

This clonotype was detected ten times or more. This rearrangement joins TRBV6-1 to TRBJ1-2, with 8 bases identical to TRBD1. Germline CDR1 is MNHNS and CDR2 is SASEGT. The length of the CDR3 is 13 residues. The V segment lost 7 bases and the J segment 7 bases; nucleotides outside the gene matches: 8. The CDR3 bases are TGTGCCAGCAAGGTTGCAGGGGGCTCTGGCTACACCTTC. Its translation is CASKVAGGSGYTF.

This clonotype has at least ten counts. V is TRBV11-2 and J is TRBJ2-6; D is unclear. V was cut by 5 bases and J by 0 bases, with 5 bases left in between. The germline V gene encodes CDR1 SGHAT and CDR2 FQNNGV. The CDR3 runs to 14 residues. DNA for the CDR3: TGTGCCAGCAGCGCAATCTCTGGGGCCAACGTCCTGACTTTC. Its protein product is CASSAISGANVLTF.